Listed below are T cell receptor beta chains from one sample, sequenced in a study of blood T cell repertoires in COVID-19. Assay used: immunoSEQ multiplex PCR; TCRdb lists only in-frame clones, some missing. Of 68,000 or so clones listed, nearly 90% are singletons. The source material was peripheral blood. The receptor source for this set is a man in his forties or fifties with active COVID-19. The CDR3 runs from the conserved cysteine through the conserved F or W. The D gene is left open where the match is weak. Only some rows state a clone size, as once, few, many or a class for expanded clones.

V gene: TRBV11-2
clone size: NA
D gene: NA
J gene: TRBJ1-3
CDR3 DNA: TGTGCCAGCACCAGGTTCCCCTCCTTTGGAAACACCATATATTTT
CDR3 protein: CASTRFPSFGNTIYF

V gene: TRBV30
clone size: once
D gene: NA
J gene: TRBJ1-5
CDR3 DNA: TGTGCCTGGGGGCAGGGGACGAAGAACTATCAGCCCCAGCATTTT
CDR3 protein: CAWGQGTKNYQPQHF

V gene: TRBV7-2
clone size: once
D gene: TRBD2
J gene: TRBJ2-1
CDR3 DNA: TGTGCCAGCAGCTTGGGGACTAGCGGGAGCAATGAGCAGTTCTTC
CDR3 protein: CASSLGTSGSNEQFF

V gene: TRBV2
clone size: NA
D gene: NA
J gene: TRBJ1-3
CDR3 DNA: TGTGCCACCTGGTGGGGGCCCCGCTCTGGAAACACCATATATTTT
CDR3 protein: CATWWGPRSGNTIYF

V gene: TRBV24-1
clone size: NA
D gene: TRBD2
J gene: TRBJ2-1
CDR3 DNA: TGTGCCACCAGTGATTTGGGACTAGCGGGGTTACTCTACAATGAGCAGTTCTTC
CDR3 protein: CATSDLGLAGLLYNEQFF

V gene: TRBV5-8
clone size: NA
D gene: NA
J gene: TRBJ2-3
CDR3 DNA: TGTGCCAGCAGCTTTGATCGGGCAGATACGCAGTATTTT
CDR3 protein: CASSFDRADTQYF

V gene: TRBV10-3
clone size: once
D gene: TRBD2
J gene: TRBJ2-1
CDR3 DNA: TGTGCCATCAGTGAGTCCAAAGCCGGGACTAGCGACTACAATGAGCAGTTCTTC
CDR3 protein: CAISESKAGTSDYNEQFF

V gene: TRBV12-5
clone size: NA
D gene: TRBD1
J gene: TRBJ1-5
CDR3 DNA: TGTGCTAGTGGTTCAGGACAGGCTCAGGGGCCCCAGCATTTT
CDR3 protein: CASGSGQAQGPQHF

V gene: TRBV29-1
clone size: NA
D gene: TRBD1
J gene: TRBJ1-1
CDR3 DNA: TGCAGCGCCCGACAGGGCTACAACACTGAAGCTTTCTTT
CDR3 protein: CSARQGYNTEAFF

V gene: TRBV5-4
clone size: NA
D gene: TRBD1
J gene: TRBJ1-1
CDR3 DNA: TGTGCCAGCAGCGGCGACAGGGGGCCCATGAACACTGAAGCTTTCTTT
CDR3 protein: CASSGDRGPMNTEAFF

V gene: TRBV7-9
clone size: NA
D gene: NA
J gene: TRBJ2-5
CDR3 DNA: TGTGCCAGCAGCCCTGGGACTTCACGACAGGAGACCCAGTACTTC
CDR3 protein: CASSPGTSRQETQYF

V gene: TRBV4-1
clone size: once
D gene: NA
J gene: TRBJ2-5
CDR3 DNA: TGCGCCAGCAGCCAAGGGGAGGGGGGCCAGGAGACCCAGTACTTC
CDR3 protein: CASSQGEGGQETQYF

V gene: TRBV5-1
clone size: NA
D gene: NA
J gene: TRBJ2-5
CDR3 DNA: TGCGCCAGCAGCTTGGCCGGCGGGGAAGAGACCCAGTACTTC
CDR3 protein: CASSLAGGEETQYF

V gene: TRBV15
clone size: NA
D gene: TRBD1
J gene: TRBJ2-5
CDR3 DNA: TGTGCCACCAGCAGAACGGGACAGTTACAAGAGACCCAGTACTTC
CDR3 protein: CATSRTGQLQETQYF

V gene: TRBV30
clone size: once
D gene: TRBD1
J gene: TRBJ1-6
CDR3 DNA: TGTGCCTGGATGGGACAGGGACTTTCGGCCCTCCACTTT
CDR3 protein: CAWMGQGLSALHF

V gene: TRBV30
clone size: NA
D gene: NA
J gene: TRBJ1-2
CDR3 DNA: TGTGCCTGGAGTGTACTCGCAAACTATGGCTACACCTTC
CDR3 protein: CAWSVLANYGYTF

V gene: TRBV4-1
clone size: NA
D gene: TRBD2
J gene: TRBJ2-3
CDR3 DNA: TGCGCCAGCAGCCAAGATTCTAGCGGGGGGGCTGGGACAGATACGCAGTATTTT
CDR3 protein: CASSQDSSGGAGTDTQYF

V gene: TRBV19
clone size: NA
D gene: NA
J gene: TRBJ2-3
CDR3 DNA: TGTGCCACCAAGGACAGTTCTAAGGCGCAGTATTTT
CDR3 protein: CATKDSSKAQYF

V gene: TRBV7-9
clone size: few
D gene: TRBD1
J gene: TRBJ1-5
CDR3 DNA: TGTGCCAGCACCACAAGCCAGGGACAGGGGAGCAATCAGCCCCAGCATTTT
CDR3 protein: CASTTSQGQGSNQPQHF

V gene: TRBV6-5
clone size: NA
D gene: NA
J gene: TRBJ2-7
CDR3 DNA: TGTGCCAGCAGAACGGAGGGGCTCGGGACCTACGAGCAGTACTTC
CDR3 protein: CASRTEGLGTYEQYF

V gene: TRBV6-2/TRBV6-3
clone size: NA
D gene: NA
J gene: TRBJ1-1
CDR3 DNA: TGTGCCAGCAGTTCTGCAGGGGCTCAGAACACTGAAGCTTTCTTT
CDR3 protein: CASSSAGAQNTEAFF

V gene: TRBV21-1
clone size: NA
D gene: NA
J gene: TRBJ1-3
CDR3 DNA: TGTGCCACCGGGGGACAGAGAGCCTCTGGAAACACCATATATTTT
CDR3 protein: CATGGQRASGNTIYF

V gene: TRBV3-1/TRBV3-2
clone size: few
D gene: TRBD2
J gene: TRBJ2-2
CDR3 DNA: TGTGCCAGCAGGCGGACTAGCGGAGTTTTCTACGGGGAGCTGTTTTTT
CDR3 protein: CASRRTSGVFYGELFF

V gene: TRBV27
clone size: NA
D gene: NA
J gene: TRBJ2-1
CDR3 DNA: TGTGCCAGCAGTTTAATGGCGGGGCGATACAATGAGCAGTTCTTC
CDR3 protein: CASSLMAGRYNEQFF

V gene: TRBV5-5
clone size: once
D gene: NA
J gene: TRBJ1-2
CDR3 DNA: TGTGCCAGCAGCTATACCGGGACAAGGGTGTATGGCTACACCTTC
CDR3 protein: CASSYTGTRVYGYTF

V gene: TRBV29-1
clone size: NA
D gene: TRBD2
J gene: TRBJ2-7
CDR3 DNA: TGCAGCCATAGGGCTGCGGGGGGGCCACACGAGCAGTACTTC
CDR3 protein: CSHRAAGGPHEQYF

V gene: TRBV5-5
clone size: NA
D gene: NA
J gene: TRBJ1-1
CDR3 DNA: TGTGCCAGCAGCTTTGAGGGTAAGAACACTGAAGCTTTCTTT
CDR3 protein: CASSFEGKNTEAFF

V gene: TRBV15
clone size: NA
D gene: TRBD2
J gene: TRBJ2-2
CDR3 DNA: TGTGCCACCAGCAGAGGCGGGGGGGCCGACGGGGAGCTGTTTTTT
CDR3 protein: CATSRGGGADGELFF

V gene: TRBV7-7
clone size: NA
D gene: TRBD2
J gene: TRBJ2-3
CDR3 DNA: TGTGCCAGCAGCCGAGCGGGGCTCACAGATACGCAGTATTTT
CDR3 protein: CASSRAGLTDTQYF

V gene: TRBV5-1
clone size: once
D gene: NA
J gene: TRBJ2-2
CDR3 DNA: TGCGCCAGCAGCCCTACCCGAAACACCGGGGAGCTGTTTTTT
CDR3 protein: CASSPTRNTGELFF

V gene: TRBV7-2
clone size: NA
D gene: NA
J gene: TRBJ2-3
CDR3 DNA: TGTGCCAGCAGCTCCATAAGGGGCGGAGATACGCAGTATTTT
CDR3 protein: CASSSIRGGDTQYF

V gene: TRBV19
clone size: NA
D gene: TRBD1
J gene: TRBJ2-7
CDR3 DNA: TGTGCCAGTAGTATCCCCGGGACAGGCGATACCTACGAGCAGTACTTC
CDR3 protein: CASSIPGTGDTYEQYF

V gene: TRBV6-5
clone size: NA
D gene: NA
J gene: TRBJ1-2
CDR3 DNA: TGTGCCAGCAGGTCGGGATTAGTCATTGGCTACACCTTC
CDR3 protein: CASRSGLVIGYTF

V gene: TRBV5-1
clone size: NA
D gene: NA
J gene: TRBJ2-1
CDR3 DNA: TGCGCCAGCATAGGCGGGGCCTACAATGAGCAGTTCTTC
CDR3 protein: CASIGGAYNEQFF

V gene: TRBV7-3
clone size: NA
D gene: TRBD2
J gene: TRBJ2-1
CDR3 DNA: TGTGCCAGCAGCCTACATCAGCGGGGACTAAAAGATGAGCAGTTCTTC
CDR3 protein: CASSLHQRGLKDEQFF

V gene: TRBV3-1/TRBV3-2
clone size: NA
D gene: NA
J gene: TRBJ2-7
CDR3 DNA: TGTGCCAGCAGCCCGGGCGGGTACGAGCAGTACTTC
CDR3 protein: CASSPGGYEQYF

V gene: TRBV5-1
clone size: NA
D gene: TRBD1
J gene: TRBJ2-5
CDR3 DNA: TGCGCCAGCAGCGACAGGGTGGGGGAGACCCAGTACTTC
CDR3 protein: CASSDRVGETQYF

V gene: TRBV9
clone size: NA
D gene: TRBD1
J gene: TRBJ2-7
CDR3 DNA: TGTGCCAGCAGCGCCCGGGGACAGGGTGGGCACGAGCAGTACTTC
CDR3 protein: CASSARGQGGHEQYF

V gene: TRBV9
clone size: NA
D gene: NA
J gene: TRBJ1-1
CDR3 DNA: TGTGCCAGCAGCGTAGATTGGAGTACTGAAGCTTTCTTT
CDR3 protein: CASSVDWSTEAFF

V gene: TRBV6-5
clone size: few
D gene: TRBD1
J gene: TRBJ2-7
CDR3 DNA: TGTGCCAGCAGGGGGACAGAGGTCTACGAGCAGTACTTC
CDR3 protein: CASRGTEVYEQYF

V gene: TRBV9
clone size: NA
D gene: NA
J gene: TRBJ1-6
CDR3 DNA: TGTGCCAGCAGCGCACAGTGGGTTAATTCACCCCTCCACTTT
CDR3 protein: CASSAQWVNSPLHF

V gene: TRBV4-3
clone size: NA
D gene: TRBD2
J gene: TRBJ2-1
CDR3 DNA: TGCGCCAGCAGTCCCGACGGGGGGGTCTACAATGAGCAGTTCTTC
CDR3 protein: CASSPDGGVYNEQFF

V gene: TRBV5-1
clone size: NA
D gene: NA
J gene: TRBJ2-3
CDR3 DNA: TGCGCCAGCAGCTTGGAATCTTTGAGGACAGATACGCAGTATTTT
CDR3 protein: CASSLESLRTDTQYF

V gene: TRBV3-1/TRBV3-2
clone size: NA
D gene: TRBD2
J gene: TRBJ2-5
CDR3 DNA: TGTGCCAGCAGCCTAGCGGGGGGGCCTCGCCGGGAGACCCAGTACTTC
CDR3 protein: CASSLAGGPRRETQYF

V gene: TRBV5-5
clone size: once
D gene: TRBD1
J gene: TRBJ1-5
CDR3 DNA: TGTGCCAGCAGCTTTGATGGGACAGGGTATCAGCCCCAGCATTTT
CDR3 protein: CASSFDGTGYQPQHF

V gene: TRBV19
clone size: NA
D gene: TRBD1
J gene: TRBJ1-2
CDR3 DNA: TGTGCCAGTAGTATATCCAGGGGGTTCTATGGCTACACCTTC
CDR3 protein: CASSISRGFYGYTF

V gene: TRBV6-5
clone size: NA
D gene: TRBD1
J gene: TRBJ1-6
CDR3 DNA: TGTGCCAGCAGTTACTCAGGGGGCCTCTATAATTCACCCCTCCACTTT
CDR3 protein: CASSYSGGLYNSPLHF

V gene: TRBV7-2
clone size: NA
D gene: TRBD1
J gene: TRBJ1-2
CDR3 DNA: TGTGCCAGCAGCGCTGACAGGGGGTTGGGCTACACCTTC
CDR3 protein: CASSADRGLGYTF

V gene: TRBV11-3
clone size: NA
D gene: TRBD2
J gene: TRBJ2-1
CDR3 DNA: TGTGCCAGCAGCCCAGGCCGGACTAGTCTCGATGAGCAGTTCTTC
CDR3 protein: CASSPGRTSLDEQFF

V gene: TRBV28
clone size: NA
D gene: NA
J gene: TRBJ1-3
CDR3 DNA: TGTGCCAGCAGTCTCAGGGGCCCAGGAAACACCATATATTTT
CDR3 protein: CASSLRGPGNTIYF

V gene: TRBV5-6
clone size: once
D gene: NA
J gene: TRBJ2-2
CDR3 DNA: TGTGCCAGCAGCGACACAATGACGAACACCGGGGAGCTGTTTTTT
CDR3 protein: CASSDTMTNTGELFF

V gene: TRBV19
clone size: NA
D gene: TRBD2
J gene: TRBJ2-7
CDR3 DNA: TGTGCCAGTAGTGCGGGACTAACCTACGAGCAGTACTTC
CDR3 protein: CASSAGLTYEQYF

V gene: TRBV5-1
clone size: NA
D gene: NA
J gene: TRBJ2-5
CDR3 DNA: TGCGCCAGCAGCTTGGGACATCCGGGAGCACCAGGAGAGACCCAGTACTTC
CDR3 protein: CASSLGHPGAPGETQYF

V gene: TRBV5-4
clone size: once
D gene: TRBD1
J gene: TRBJ1-1
CDR3 DNA: TGTGCCGCGGGACAGGGTAAAACGGGAAGGACTGAAGCTTTCTTT
CDR3 protein: CAAGQGKTGRTEAFF

V gene: TRBV7-8
clone size: NA
D gene: NA
J gene: TRBJ2-7
CDR3 DNA: TGTGCCAGCAGCCAGGGACACTACGAGCAGTACTTC
CDR3 protein: CASSQGHYEQYF

V gene: TRBV11-2
clone size: NA
D gene: NA
J gene: TRBJ2-1
CDR3 DNA: TGTGCCAGCAGCAGGACTAGGGGGGGCAATGAGCAGTTCTTC
CDR3 protein: CASSRTRGGNEQFF

V gene: TRBV6-2/TRBV6-3
clone size: few
D gene: NA
J gene: TRBJ2-7
CDR3 DNA: TGTGCCAGCAGTTACTCGATCAGGGTTGGAACCTACGAGCAGTACTTC
CDR3 protein: CASSYSIRVGTYEQYF